This TCR beta chain is drawn from a study of shared clonotypes between healthy human individuals. Study outcomes and limitations: A few donors shared about 5% of their naive CD4 clonotypes.

V was cut by 5 bases and J by 1 base, with 12 bases left in between. The CDR3 sequence is 15 residues long. Looked up from germline, CDR1 is MNHNY and CDR2 is SVGAGI (reference sequence). For this clone: Its antigen is undetermined. Other nucleotide sequences in the sample specify the same CDR3.

The study drew all its donors from Caucasian adults living in Nashville, Tennessee. Original processing notes: From ImmunoSEQ came sequences covering only the junction and carrying no quality scores, so filtering differed. Clones were sequenced by immunoSEQ multiplex PCR, and TCRdb holds only the in-frame ones, with some missing. V, J and clone size derive from that table, while D and trimming were established from the DNA sequence. This table has fewer than 3 million clones, about nine tenths appearing once. The sequenced material came from naive CD4+ T cells from PBMCs. Subset specified: CD45RA+ positively selected. The genes are TRBV6-6 and TRBJ1-5; D is perhaps TRBD1 (5 bases). The source is a man younger than 35 in good health. Some clones in this sample may be carry-over from other donors' samples. CDR3 in amino acids: CASSTDRNSNQPQHF. The CDR3 nucleotides are TGTGCCAGCAGTACTGACAGAAACAGCAATCAGCCCCAGCATTTT.